A few counts support the clone carrying this T cell receptor beta chain. As yet, its antigen is unknown. Losses at the gene ends were 2 bases for V and 9 bases for J; bases not matched to a gene: 11. Germline CDR1 is KGHDR and CDR2 is SFDVKD. This CDR3 is built from 16 residues. A single record per CDR3 protein comes from TCRdb applying MiXCR to the reads. The sample holds 300,000 to 450,000 distinct CDR3 sequences, 15% to 20% seen once. This sample is part of a study of T cell repertoires in cytomegalovirus infection. Study details: Public signatures in TCR beta pointed to CMV infection and matching HLA type.

Study results and limitations: HLA-C-restricted TCR beta clonotypes specific for CMV led the ex vivo response.

The chain carries TRBV24-1 and TRBJ2-1; 8 bases are shared with TRBD2. The receptor comes from a human donor in good health (CMV status not recorded). Some clones in this sample may be carry-over from other donors' samples. The sequenced sample consisted of PBMCs. CDR3 DNA: TGTGCCACCAGTGATTCCAACGGGGGGGCTCTGAGTGAGCAGTTCTTC. Its protein product is CATSDSNGGALSEQFF.